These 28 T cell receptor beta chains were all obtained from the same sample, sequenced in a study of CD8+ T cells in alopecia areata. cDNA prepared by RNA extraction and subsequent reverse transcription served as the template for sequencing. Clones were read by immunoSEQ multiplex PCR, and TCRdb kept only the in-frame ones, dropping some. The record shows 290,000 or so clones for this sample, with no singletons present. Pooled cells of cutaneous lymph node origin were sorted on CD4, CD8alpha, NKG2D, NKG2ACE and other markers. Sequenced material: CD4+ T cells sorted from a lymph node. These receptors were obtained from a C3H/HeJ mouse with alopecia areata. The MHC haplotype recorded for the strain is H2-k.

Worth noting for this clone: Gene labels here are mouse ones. The CDR3 loop reads CASRLTGGGNSPLYF. CDR3 DNA, as far as it was read: TGTGCCAGCAGGTTGACAGGGGGCGGGAATTCGCCC. The V gene is TRBV19, the J gene TRBJ1-6, with TRBD1 identical over 10 bases. Coverage ceases 3 residues before the CDR3 finishes, and the germline J gene fills in the end. TRBJ1-6 is known as an ORF, though its function is uncertain. V shed 5 bases and J 7 bases; nucleotides not matched to a gene: 6. Germline V CDR1 and CDR2: FNHDT, SITEND (reference sequence). This CDR3 has 15 residues.

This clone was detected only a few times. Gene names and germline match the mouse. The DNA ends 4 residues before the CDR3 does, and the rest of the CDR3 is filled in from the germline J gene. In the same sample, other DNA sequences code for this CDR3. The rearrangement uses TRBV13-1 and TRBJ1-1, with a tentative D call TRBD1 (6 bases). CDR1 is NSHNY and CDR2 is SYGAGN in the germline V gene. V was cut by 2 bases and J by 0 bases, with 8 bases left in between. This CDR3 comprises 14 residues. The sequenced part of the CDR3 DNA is TGTGCCAGCAGTGAGGGACAAACAAACACA. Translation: CASSEGQTNT. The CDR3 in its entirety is CASSEGQTNTEVFF.

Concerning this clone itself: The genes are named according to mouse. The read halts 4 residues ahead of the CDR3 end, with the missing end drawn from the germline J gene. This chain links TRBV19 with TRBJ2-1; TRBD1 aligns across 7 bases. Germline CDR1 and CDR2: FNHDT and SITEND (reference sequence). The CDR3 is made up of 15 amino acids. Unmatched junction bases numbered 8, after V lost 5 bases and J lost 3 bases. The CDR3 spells CASSRQGPSYAEQFF. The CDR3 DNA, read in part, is TGTGCCAGCAGCCGACAGGGACCCTCCTATGCT.

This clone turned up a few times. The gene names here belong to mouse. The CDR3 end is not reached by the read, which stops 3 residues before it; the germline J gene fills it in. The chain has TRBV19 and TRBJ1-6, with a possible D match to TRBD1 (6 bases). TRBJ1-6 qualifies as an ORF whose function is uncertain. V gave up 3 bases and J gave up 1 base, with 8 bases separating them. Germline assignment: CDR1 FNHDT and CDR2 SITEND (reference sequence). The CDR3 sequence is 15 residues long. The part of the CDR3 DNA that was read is TGTGCCAGCAGTAGGGGGACATCCTATAATTCGCCC. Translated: CASSRGTSYNSP. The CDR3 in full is CASSRGTSYNSPLYF.

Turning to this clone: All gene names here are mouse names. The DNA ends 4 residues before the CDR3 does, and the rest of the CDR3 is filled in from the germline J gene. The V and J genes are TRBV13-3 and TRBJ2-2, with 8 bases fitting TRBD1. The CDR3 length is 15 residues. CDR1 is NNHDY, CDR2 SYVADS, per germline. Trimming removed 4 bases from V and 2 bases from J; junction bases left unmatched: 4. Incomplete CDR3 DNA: TGTGCCAGCAGTCCTCGACAGGGGAACACCGGG. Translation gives CASSPRQGNTG. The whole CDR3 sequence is CASSPRQGNTGQLYF. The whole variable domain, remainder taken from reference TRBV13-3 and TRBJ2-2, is EAAVTQSPRSKVAVTGGKVTLSCHQTNNHDYMYWYRQDTGHGLRLIHYSYVADSTEKGDIPDGYKASRPSQENFSLILELASLSQTAVYFCASSPRQGNTGQLYFGEGSKLTVL.

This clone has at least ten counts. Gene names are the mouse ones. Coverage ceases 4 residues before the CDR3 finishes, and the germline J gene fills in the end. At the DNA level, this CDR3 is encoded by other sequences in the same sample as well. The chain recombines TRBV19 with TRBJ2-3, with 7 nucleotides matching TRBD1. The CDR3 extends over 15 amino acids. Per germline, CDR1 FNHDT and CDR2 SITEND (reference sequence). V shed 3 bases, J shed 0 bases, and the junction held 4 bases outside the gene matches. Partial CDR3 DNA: TGTGCCAGCAGTAAACAGGGGACAAGTGCAGAA. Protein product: CASSKQGTSAE. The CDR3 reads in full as CASSKQGTSAETLYF.

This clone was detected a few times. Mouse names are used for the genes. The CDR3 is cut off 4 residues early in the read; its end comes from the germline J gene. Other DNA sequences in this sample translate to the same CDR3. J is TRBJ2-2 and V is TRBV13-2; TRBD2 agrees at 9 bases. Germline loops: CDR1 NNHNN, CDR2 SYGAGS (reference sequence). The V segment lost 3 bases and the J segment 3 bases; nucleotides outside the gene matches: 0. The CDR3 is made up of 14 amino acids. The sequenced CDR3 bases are TGTGCCAGCGGTGGGACTGGGGACACCGGG. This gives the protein CASGGTGDTG. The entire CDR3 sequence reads CASGGTGDTGQLYF.

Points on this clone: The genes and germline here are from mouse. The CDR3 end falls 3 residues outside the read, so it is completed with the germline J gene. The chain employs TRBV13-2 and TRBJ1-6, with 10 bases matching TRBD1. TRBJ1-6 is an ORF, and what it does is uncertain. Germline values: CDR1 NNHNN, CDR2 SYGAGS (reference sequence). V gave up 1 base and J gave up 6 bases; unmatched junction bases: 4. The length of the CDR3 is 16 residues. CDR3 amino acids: CASGDIGTGANSPLYF. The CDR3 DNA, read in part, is TGTGCCAGCGGTGATATTGGGACAGGGGCTAATTCGCCC.

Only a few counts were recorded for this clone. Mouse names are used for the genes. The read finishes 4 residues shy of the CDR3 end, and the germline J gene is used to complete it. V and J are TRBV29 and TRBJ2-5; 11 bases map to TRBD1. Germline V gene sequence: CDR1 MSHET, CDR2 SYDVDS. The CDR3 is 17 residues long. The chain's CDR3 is CASSLSRTGGKSDTQYF. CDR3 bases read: TGTGCTAGCAGTTTATCGAGGACAGGGGGCAAGTCGGAC. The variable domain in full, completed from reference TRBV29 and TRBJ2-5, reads DMKVTQMPRYLIKRMGENVLLECGQDMSHETMYWYRQDPGLGLQLIYISYDVDSNSEGDIPKGYRVSRKKREHFSLILDSAKTNQTSVYFCASSLSRTGGKSDTQYFGPGTRLLVL.

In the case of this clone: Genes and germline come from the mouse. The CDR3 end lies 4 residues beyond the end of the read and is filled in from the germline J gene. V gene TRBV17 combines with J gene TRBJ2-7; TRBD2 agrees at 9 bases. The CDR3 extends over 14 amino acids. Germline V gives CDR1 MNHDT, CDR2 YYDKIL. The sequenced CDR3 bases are TGTGCTAGCAGTATGGTTGGGGGGGCTTAT. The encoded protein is CASSMVGGAY. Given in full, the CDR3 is CASSMVGGAYEQYF.

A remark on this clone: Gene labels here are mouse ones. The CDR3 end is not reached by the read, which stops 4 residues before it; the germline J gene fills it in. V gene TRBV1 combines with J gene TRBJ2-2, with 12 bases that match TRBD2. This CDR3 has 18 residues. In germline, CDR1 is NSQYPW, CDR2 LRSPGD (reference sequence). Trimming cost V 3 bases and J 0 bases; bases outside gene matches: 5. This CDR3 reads CTCSARDWGASNTGQLYF. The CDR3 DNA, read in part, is TGCACCTGCAGTGCCCGGGACTGGGGGGCCTCAAACACCGGG. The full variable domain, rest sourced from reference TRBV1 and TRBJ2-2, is VTLLEQNPRWRLVPRGQAVNLRCILKNSQYPWMSWYQQDLQKQLQWLFTLRSPGDKEVKSLPGADYLATRVTDTELRLQVANMSQGRTLYCTCSARDWGASNTGQLYFGEGSKLTVL.

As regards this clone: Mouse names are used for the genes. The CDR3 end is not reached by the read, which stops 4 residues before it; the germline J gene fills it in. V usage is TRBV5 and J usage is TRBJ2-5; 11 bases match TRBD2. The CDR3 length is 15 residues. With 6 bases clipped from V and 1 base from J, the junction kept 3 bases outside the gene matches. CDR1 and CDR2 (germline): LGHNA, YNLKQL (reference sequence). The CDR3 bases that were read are TGTGCCAGCAGTCGGGACTGGGGGTACCAAGAC. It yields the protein CASSRDWGYQD. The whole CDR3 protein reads CASSRDWGYQDTQYF.

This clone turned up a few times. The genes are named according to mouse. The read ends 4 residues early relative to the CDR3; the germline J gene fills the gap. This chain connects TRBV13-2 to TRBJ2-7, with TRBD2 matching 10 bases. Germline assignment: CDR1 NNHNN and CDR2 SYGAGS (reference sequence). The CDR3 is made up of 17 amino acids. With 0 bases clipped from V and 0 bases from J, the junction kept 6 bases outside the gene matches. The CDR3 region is CASGDAYWTGGSYEQYF. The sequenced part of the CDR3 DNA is TGTGCCAGCGGTGATGCTTACTGGACTGGGGGCTCCTAT.

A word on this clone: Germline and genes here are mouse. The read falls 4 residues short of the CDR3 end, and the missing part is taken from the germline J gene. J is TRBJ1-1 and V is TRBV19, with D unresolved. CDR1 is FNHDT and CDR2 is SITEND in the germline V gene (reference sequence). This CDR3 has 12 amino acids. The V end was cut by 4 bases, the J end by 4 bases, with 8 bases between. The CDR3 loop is CASSPRSTEVFF. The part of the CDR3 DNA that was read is TGTGCCAGCAGTCCCCGCAGCACA.

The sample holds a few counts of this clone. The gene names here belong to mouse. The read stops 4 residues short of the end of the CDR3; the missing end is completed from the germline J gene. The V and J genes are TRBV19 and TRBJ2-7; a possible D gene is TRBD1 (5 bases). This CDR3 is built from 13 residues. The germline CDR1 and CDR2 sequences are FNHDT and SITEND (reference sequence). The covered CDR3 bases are TGTGCCAGCAGTAGGAAGGACAATTAT. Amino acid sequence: CASSRKDNY. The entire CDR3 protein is CASSRKDNYEQYF. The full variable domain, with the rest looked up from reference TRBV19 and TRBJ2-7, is GGIITQTPKFLIGQEGQKLTLKCQQNFNHDTMYWYRQDSGKGLRLIYYSITENDLQKGDLSEGYDASREKKSSFSLTVTSAQKNEMAVFLCASSRKDNYEQYFGPGTRLTVL.

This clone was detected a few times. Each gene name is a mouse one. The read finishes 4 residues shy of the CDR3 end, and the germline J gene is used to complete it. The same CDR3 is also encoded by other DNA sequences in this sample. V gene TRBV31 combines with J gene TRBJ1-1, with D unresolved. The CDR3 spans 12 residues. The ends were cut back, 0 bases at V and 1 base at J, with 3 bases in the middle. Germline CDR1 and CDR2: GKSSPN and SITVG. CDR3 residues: CAWSLRNTEVFF. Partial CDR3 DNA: TGTGCCTGGAGTCTCAGAAACACA. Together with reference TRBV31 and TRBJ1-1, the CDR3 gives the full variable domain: AQTIHQWPVAEIKAVGSPLSLGCTIKGKSSPNLYWYWQATGGTLQQLFYSITVGQVESVVQLNLSASRPKDDQFILSTEKLLLSHSGFYLCAWSLRNTEVFFGKGTRLTVV.

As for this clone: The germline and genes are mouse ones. CDR3 loop: CTCSGDRRNTEVFF. The covered CDR3 bases are TGCACCTGCAGTGGGGACAGGAGAAACACA. This chain links TRBV1 with TRBJ1-1, with 8 bases that match TRBD1. Read coverage stops 4 residues before the CDR3 terminus; the germline J gene supplies the remainder. Germline V gene lookup returns CDR1 NSQYPW and CDR2 LRSPGD (reference sequence). The V and J ends lost 4 bases and 1 base, in that order; junction bases with no gene match: 2. There are 14 residues in the CDR3. Together with reference TRBV1 and TRBJ1-1, the CDR3 gives the full variable domain: VTLLEQNPRWRLVPRGQAVNLRCILKNSQYPWMSWYQQDLQKQLQWLFTLRSPGDKEVKSLPGADYLATRVTDTELRLQVANMSQGRTLYCTCSGDRRNTEVFFGKGTRLTVV.

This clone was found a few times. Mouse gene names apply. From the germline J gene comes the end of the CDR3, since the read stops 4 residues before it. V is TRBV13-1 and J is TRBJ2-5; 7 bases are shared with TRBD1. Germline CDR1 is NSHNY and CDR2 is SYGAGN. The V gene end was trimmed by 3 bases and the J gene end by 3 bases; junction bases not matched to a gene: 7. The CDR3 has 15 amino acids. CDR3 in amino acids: CASSGHRDRQDTQYF. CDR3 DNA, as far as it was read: TGTGCCAGCAGTGGTCACCGGGACAGACAAGAC.

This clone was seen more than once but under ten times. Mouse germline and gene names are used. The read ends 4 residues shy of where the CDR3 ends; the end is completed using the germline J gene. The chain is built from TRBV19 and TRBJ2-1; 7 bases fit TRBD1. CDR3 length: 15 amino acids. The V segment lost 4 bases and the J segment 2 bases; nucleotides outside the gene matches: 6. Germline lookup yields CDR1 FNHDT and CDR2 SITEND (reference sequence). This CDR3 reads CASSHRDSHYAEQFF. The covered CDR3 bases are TGTGCCAGCAGTCACCGGGACAGCCACTATGCT.

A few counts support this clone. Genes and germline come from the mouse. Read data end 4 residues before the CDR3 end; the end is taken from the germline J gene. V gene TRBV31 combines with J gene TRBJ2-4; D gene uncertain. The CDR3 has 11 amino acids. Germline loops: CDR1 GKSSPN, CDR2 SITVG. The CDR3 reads CAWSLGNTLYF. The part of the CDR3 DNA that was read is TGTGCCTGGAGTCTAGGGAAC.

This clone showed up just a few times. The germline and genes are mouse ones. The CDR3 sequence is CASSMGVAEQFF. The sequenced part of the CDR3 DNA is TGTGCCAGCAGTATGGGGGTTGCT. The rearrangement uses TRBV19 and TRBJ2-1; either TRBD1 or TRBD2 may fit D (5 bases each). Read data end 4 residues before the CDR3 end; the end is taken from the germline J gene. Germline CDR1 is FNHDT and CDR2 is SITEND (reference sequence). The CDR3 is made up of 12 amino acids. Trimming took 2 bases from V and 6 from J, leaving 6 bases between them.

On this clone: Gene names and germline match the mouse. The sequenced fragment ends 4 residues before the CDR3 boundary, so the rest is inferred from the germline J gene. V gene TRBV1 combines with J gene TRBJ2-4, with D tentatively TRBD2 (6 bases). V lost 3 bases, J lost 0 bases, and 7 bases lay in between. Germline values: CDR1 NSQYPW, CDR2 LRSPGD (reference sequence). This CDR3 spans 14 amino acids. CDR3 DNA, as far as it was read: TGCACCTGCAGTGCCCTGGGGAGTCAAAAC. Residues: CTCSALGSQN. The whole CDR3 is CTCSALGSQNTLYF.

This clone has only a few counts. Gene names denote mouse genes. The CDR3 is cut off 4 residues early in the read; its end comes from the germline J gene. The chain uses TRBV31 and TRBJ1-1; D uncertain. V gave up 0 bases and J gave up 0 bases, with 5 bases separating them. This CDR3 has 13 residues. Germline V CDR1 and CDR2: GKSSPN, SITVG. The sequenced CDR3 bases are TGTGCCTGGAGTCTAGCTGCAAACACA. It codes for CAWSLAANT. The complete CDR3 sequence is CAWSLAANTEVFF.

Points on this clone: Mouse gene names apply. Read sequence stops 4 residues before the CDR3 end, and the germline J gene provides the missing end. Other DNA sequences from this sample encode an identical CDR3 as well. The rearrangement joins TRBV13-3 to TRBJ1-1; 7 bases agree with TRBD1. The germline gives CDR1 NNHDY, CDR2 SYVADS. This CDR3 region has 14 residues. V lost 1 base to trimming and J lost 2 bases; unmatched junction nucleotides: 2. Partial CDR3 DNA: TGTGCCAGCAGTGATAGAGGGGGCAACACA. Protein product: CASSDRGGNT. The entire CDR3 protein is CASSDRGGNTEVFF.

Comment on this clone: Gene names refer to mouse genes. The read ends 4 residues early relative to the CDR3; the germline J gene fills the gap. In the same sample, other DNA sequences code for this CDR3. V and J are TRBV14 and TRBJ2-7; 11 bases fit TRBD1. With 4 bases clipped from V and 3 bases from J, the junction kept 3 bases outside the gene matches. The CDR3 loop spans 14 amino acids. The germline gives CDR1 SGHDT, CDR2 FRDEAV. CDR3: CASSPGTGGYEQYF. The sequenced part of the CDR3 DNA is TGTGCCAGCAGTCCCGGGACAGGGGGCTAT.

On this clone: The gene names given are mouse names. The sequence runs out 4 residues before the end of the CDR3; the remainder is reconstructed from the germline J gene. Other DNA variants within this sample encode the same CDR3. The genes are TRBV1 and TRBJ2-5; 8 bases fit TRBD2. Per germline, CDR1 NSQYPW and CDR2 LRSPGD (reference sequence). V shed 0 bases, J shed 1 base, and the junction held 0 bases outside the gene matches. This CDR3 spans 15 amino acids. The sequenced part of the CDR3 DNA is TGCACCTGCAGTGCAGACTGGGGGGACCAAGAC. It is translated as CTCSADWGDQD. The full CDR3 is CTCSADWGDQDTQYF.

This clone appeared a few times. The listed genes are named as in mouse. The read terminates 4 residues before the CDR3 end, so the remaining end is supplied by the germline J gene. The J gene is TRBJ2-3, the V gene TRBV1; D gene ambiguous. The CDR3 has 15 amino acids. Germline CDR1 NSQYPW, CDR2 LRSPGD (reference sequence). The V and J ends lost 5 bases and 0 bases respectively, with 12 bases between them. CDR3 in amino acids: CTCSPNKYSAETLYF. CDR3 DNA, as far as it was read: TGCACCTGCAGTCCGAACAAATATAGTGCAGAA.

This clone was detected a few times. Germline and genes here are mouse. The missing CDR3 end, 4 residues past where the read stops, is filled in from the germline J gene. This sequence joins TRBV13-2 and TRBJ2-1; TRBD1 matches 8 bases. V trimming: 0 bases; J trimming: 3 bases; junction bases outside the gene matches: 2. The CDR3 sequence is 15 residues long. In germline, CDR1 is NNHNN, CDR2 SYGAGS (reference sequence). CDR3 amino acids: CASGDAQGAYAEQFF. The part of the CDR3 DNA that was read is TGTGCCAGCGGTGATGCCCAGGGGGCCTATGCT.